This T cell receptor (beta chain) was sequenced during a study of T cell responses to AZD1222 COVID-19 vaccine. The assay was immunoSEQ multiplex PCR, and TCRdb's table has in-frame clones only and misses some. The table has about 260,000 clones, more than 85% seen once. V was shortened by 0 bases and J by 15 bases, with 19 bases between the two germline ends. Germline-derived CDR1 and CDR2 are SGHRS and YFSETQ. The CDR3 is 14 amino acids. This clone was counted once. The sequence was collected from an adult in good health. This chain links TRBV5-1 with TRBJ2-1; D assignment may be TRBD1 or TRBD2 (5 bases each). The specimen was peripheral blood, collected on day 0 of AZD1222 vaccination. In nucleotides, the CDR3 is TGCGCCAGCAGCTTGGAGGCACTCCCGGGACCGGGGTTCTTC. Its translation: CASSLEALPGPGFF. Full variable domain (outside the CDR3, taken from reference TRBV5-1 and TRBJ2-1): KAGVTQTPRYLIKTRGQQVTLSCSPISGHRSVSWYQQTPGQGLQFLFEYFSETQRNKGNFPGRFSGRQFSNSRSEMNVSTLELGDSALYLCASSLEALPGPGFFGPGTRLTVL.